This passage covers 30 T cell receptor beta chains from one sample sequenced in a study of blood T cell repertoires in COVID-19. Profiled with immunoSEQ multiplex PCR; TCRdb holds only in-frame clones, not every one. Counted here are tens of thousands of clones, around 89% occurring once; the ten biggest clones make up more than 11%. Material for sequencing was peripheral blood. The receptors were sampled from a man between 70 and 80 years old with active or convalescent COVID-19.

The gene calls are TRBV28 and TRBJ2-7; 7 positions agree with TRBD1. Germline values: CDR1 MDHEN, CDR2 SYDVKM. CDR3 length: 16 amino acids. J was trimmed by 5 bases and V by 1 base; bases with no gene match: 11. Here the CDR3 reads CASSLSMTGNTDEQYF. The CDR3 DNA reads TGTGCCAGCAGTTTATCGATGACAGGGAACACCGACGAGCAGTACTTC.

This chain links TRBV6-5 with TRBJ1-6; no clear D gene. Germline V gene sequence: CDR1 MNHEY, CDR2 SVGAGI. V lost 0 bases, J lost 9 bases, and 6 bases lay in between. The CDR3 totals 13 residues. As DNA, the CDR3 is TGTGCCAGCAGTTACTCGAGCGGTTCACCCCTCCACTTT. This gives the protein CASSYSSGSPLHF.

J is TRBJ2-7 and V is TRBV5-1; no reliable D call. The CDR3 runs 15 residues. From germline, CDR1 is SGHRS and CDR2 YFSETQ. Trimming took 1 base from V and 5 from J, leaving 16 bases between them. This CDR3 reads CASSLMGFSGDEQYF. Written as DNA, the CDR3 is TGCGCCAGCAGCTTGATGGGTTTCAGTGGAGACGAGCAGTACTTC.

V gene TRBV3-1 (or the pseudogene TRBV3-2) combines with J gene TRBJ1-3; unclear D gene. Germline CDR1 is LGHDT and CDR2 is YNNKEL (reference sequence). There are 15 residues in the CDR3. V was pared by 1 base and J by 4 bases, with 11 bases between. The CDR3 loop reads CASSQVMRAGNTIYF. CDR3 sequence (DNA): TGTGCCAGCAGCCAAGTTATGAGGGCCGGAAACACCATATATTTT.

The CDR3 is CASSLAGRETQYF. Here the CDR3 DNA reads TGCGCCAGCAGCTTAGCAGGGAGGGAGACCCAGTACTTC. J is TRBJ2-5 and V is TRBV5-1, with TRBD2 as a possible D gene (6 bases). Per the germline V gene, CDR1 is SGHRS and CDR2 is YFSETQ. CDR3 length: 13 residues. V lost 2 bases to trimming and J lost 5 bases, with 10 bases between them.

The chain couples TRBV21-1 to TRBJ2-7; the table's D call of TRBD2 was not tested on the DNA. TRBV21-1 is given as a pseudogene. The CDR3 is 12 residues long. The DNA for the CDR3 is TGTGCCAGCAGCGGGGGGAGGCACGAGCAGTACTTC. Its translation is CASSGGRHEQYF.

The V call is TRBV4-1, the J call TRBJ2-7; 10 positions match TRBD1. The V gene end was trimmed by 2 bases and the J gene end by 5 bases; junction bases not matched to a gene: 6. Germline V gives CDR1 MGHRA, CDR2 YSYEKL. CDR3 size: 15 residues. The CDR3 loop reads CASSQQTGGIHEQYF. In nucleotides, the CDR3 is TGCGCCAGCAGCCAACAGACAGGGGGCATCCACGAGCAGTACTTC.

J is TRBJ1-6 and V is TRBV27, with D tentatively TRBD1 (6 bases). Germline V lookup: CDR1 MNHEY, CDR2 SMNVEV (reference sequence). The CDR3 covers 14 residues. Trimming shortened V by 4 bases and J by 13 bases, and 17 bases separated the two germline ends. CDR3 in DNA: TGTGCCAGCAGTTACGGCAGGGGCCTAGGGCCCCTCCACTTT. It specifies CASSYGRGLGPLHF.

This sequence joins TRBV20-1 and TRBJ2-1, with TRBD2 matching over 10 bases. The CDR3 length is 15 residues. Germline values: CDR1 DFQATT, CDR2 SNEGSKA (reference sequence). J was trimmed by 6 bases and V by 3 bases; bases with no gene match: 8. The CDR3 bases are TGCAGTGCTAGTAGGCTAGCGGGAGTGGTCAATGAGCAGTTCTTC. This codes for CSASRLAGVVNEQFF.

This clone was counted a single time. The chain recombines TRBV12-3 or TRBV12-4 with TRBJ2-1; D is possibly TRBD2 (7 bases). V was cut by 6 bases and J by 9 bases, with 12 bases left in between. The CDR3 loop spans 12 amino acids. CDR3 DNA sequence: TGTGCCAGCAGGGGAGGGGGTGGTGAGCAGTTCTTC. This gives the protein CASRGGGGEQFF.

CDR3 nucleotides: TGCGCCAGCAGCTCGGGACCGGGACAGGGGGCGAGGAACACTGAAGCTTTCTTT. This encodes CASSSGPGQGARNTEAFF. The chain combines TRBV5-1 with TRBJ1-1; TRBD1 aligns across 12 bases. Trimming took 3 bases from V and 1 from J; bases not matched to a gene: 10. The CDR3 extends over 18 amino acids. CDR1 and CDR2 (germline): SGHRS, YFSETQ.

This clone was picked up one time. The chain employs TRBV5-6 and TRBJ1-5, with D uncertain. Trimming cost V 2 bases and J 6 bases, with 6 bases left between them. CDR1 is SGHDT and CDR2 is YYEEEE in the germline V gene. This CDR3 comprises 12 residues. The CDR3 loop is CASSFPGQPQHF. CDR3 coding DNA: TGTGCCAGCAGCTTTCCGGGTCAGCCCCAGCATTTT.

CDR3 in amino acids: CASRNSGAGELFF. The CDR3 region has the DNA TGTGCCAGCCGTAATTCGGGTGCCGGGGAGCTGTTTTTT. The J gene is TRBJ2-2, the V gene TRBV6-5; no definite D call. This CDR3 has 13 amino acids. The germline V gene encodes CDR1 MNHEY and CDR2 SVGAGI. Trimming cost V 8 bases and J 6 bases, with 13 bases left between them.

This clone was recorded a few times. The rearrangement uses TRBV6-4 and TRBJ1-6; a weak D match, TRBD1 (5 bases). This CDR3 is 13 amino acids long. The germline V and J ends were trimmed by 4 bases and 8 bases, with 9 bases remaining between them. CDR1 MRHNA and CDR2 SNTAGT come from the germline V gene. The CDR3 protein is CASSAGLDSPLHF. The CDR3 coding sequence is TGTGCCAGCAGTGCAGGGTTGGATTCACCCCTCCACTTT.

This rearrangement joins TRBV7-9 to TRBJ1-4; TRBD1 might be the D (5 bases). Per germline, CDR1 SEHNR and CDR2 FQNEAQ (reference sequence). V was cut by 8 bases and J by 3 bases, with 13 bases left in between. CDR3 length equals 14 residues. In DNA, the CDR3 is TGTGCCAGCGAAAAGGGGTTATCTAATGAAAAACTGTTTTTT. Translated: CASEKGLSNEKLFF.

Comments on this clone: The junction and the germline gene differ at one end; a read error may be behind it. The chain employs TRBV5-1 and TRBJ2-2; the match to TRBD1 covers 8 bases. The CDR3 has 14 residues. The germline V gene has CDR1 SGHRS and CDR2 YFSETQ. CDR3 in DNA: TGCGCCAGCAGATTGGGACAGGTTGCCGGGGAGCTGTTTTTT. It yields the protein CASRLGQVAGELFF.

The chain carries TRBV14 and TRBJ1-1; the D is unclear. Trimming took 7 bases from V and 4 from J, leaving 13 bases between them. The CDR3 runs 13 residues. The germline gives CDR1 SGHDN, CDR2 FVKESK. The CDR3 loop reads CASTLNEGTEAFF. The CDR3 DNA sequence: TGTGCCAGCACTCTCAATGAGGGCACTGAAGCTTTCTTT.

This rearrangement joins TRBV7-2 to TRBJ2-1; a possible D gene is TRBD2 (6 bases). Between the trimmed V and J ends, which lost 3 bases and 5 bases, there was a span of 11 bases. The CDR3 consists of 14 residues. From germline, CDR1 is SGHTA and CDR2 FQGNSA. The CDR3 nucleotides read TGTGCCAGCAGCTTGGGGTGGACTAACAATGAGCAGTTCTTC. It translates to CASSLGWTNNEQFF.

This sequence joins TRBV7-3 and TRBJ2-1; 9 bases line up with TRBD2. After removal of 5 bases from V and 10 bases from J, the junction contained 9 bases not matched to a gene. In germline, CDR1 is SGHTA, CDR2 FQGTGA. The CDR3 contains 14 residues. CDR3 coding DNA: TGTGCCAGCAGCCCCGGGTCTGCGGGGGGGGAGCAGTTCTTC. It specifies CASSPGSAGGEQFF.

The chain recombines TRBV7-2 with TRBJ2-3; D perhaps matches TRBD2 (5 bases). Germline-derived CDR1 and CDR2 are SGHTA and FQGNSA. The CDR3 covers 17 residues. Trimming pared 1 base from V and 2 bases from J, leaving 16 bases between. The CDR3, as DNA: TGTGCCAGCAGCTTAGTTTTTGGGAGACTTTACACAGATACGCAGTATTTT. It yields the protein CASSLVFGRLYTDTQYF.

In this sample, this clone turned up a few times. This chain connects TRBV19 to TRBJ1-4; TRBD1 aligns across 7 bases. The CDR3 extends over 15 amino acids. V lost 5 bases, J lost 7 bases, and 10 bases stayed unmatched. The germline CDR1 and CDR2 sequences are LNHDA and SQIVND (reference sequence). CDR3 protein: CASSPRTGRGEKLFF. CDR3 in DNA: TGTGCCAGTAGTCCGAGGACAGGTCGGGGTGAAAAACTGTTTTTT.

The rearrangement uses TRBV24-1 and TRBJ1-2, with D tentatively TRBD1 (5 bases). The V and J ends lost 4 bases and 8 bases respectively, with 22 bases between them. The CDR3 spans 16 residues. Germline CDR1 reads KGHDR; CDR2 reads SFDVKD. CDR3 coding DNA: TGTGCCACCAGTGACCCCCTGGCAGGGCGGACACAGGGCTACACCTTC. This translates into CATSDPLAGRTQGYTF.

With regard to this clone: A junction boundary mismatches the germline segment, possibly from a read error. The chain has TRBV7-7 and TRBJ2-5; D uncertain. This CDR3 region has 15 residues. Germline V gene lookup returns CDR1 SSHAT and CDR2 FNYEAQ (reference sequence). CDR3: CASSRVLSVQETQYF. In nucleotides, the CDR3 is TGTGCTAGCAGCCGGGTCCTTTCTGTACAAGAGACCCAGTACTTC.

The chain is built from TRBV11-2 and TRBJ1-3; unclear D gene. This CDR3 is 13 amino acids long. V shed 5 bases and J shed 0 bases, with 5 bases lying between them. The germline gives CDR1 SGHAT, CDR2 FQNNGV. CDR3 sequence: CASSRNSGNTIYF. The CDR3 DNA reads TGTGCCAGCAGCCGTAACTCTGGAAACACCATATATTTT.

The chain is built from TRBV7-9 and TRBJ2-7; D remains unclear. Trimming left V 8 bases short and J 9 bases short, with 8 bases between. This CDR3 is built from 9 residues. CDR1 is SEHNR, CDR2 FQNEAQ, per germline (reference sequence). CDR3 loop: CASGEGQYF. Written as DNA, the CDR3 is TGTGCCAGCGGAGAAGGGCAGTACTTC.

V usage is TRBV9 and J usage is TRBJ1-5; D not resolved. The CDR3 covers 14 residues. Germline V gene data show CDR1 as SGDLS and CDR2 as YYNGEE. V lost 0 bases and J 0 bases, leaving 4 bases between the germline ends. This chain's CDR3 is CASSVDGSNQPQHF. CDR3 nucleotide sequence: TGTGCCAGCAGCGTAGACGGTAGCAATCAGCCCCAGCATTTT.

The V call is TRBV28, the J call TRBJ2-7; 7 nucleotides agree with TRBD1. The CDR3 sequence is 15 residues long. Germline V gene lookup returns CDR1 MDHEN and CDR2 SYDVKM. V gave up 4 bases and J gave up 3 bases; unmatched junction bases: 9. CDR3 region: CASSCSGTACYEQYF. The CDR3, as DNA: TGTGCCAGCAGTTGCTCCGGGACAGCTTGCTACGAGCAGTACTTC.

V usage is TRBV11-2 and J usage is TRBJ1-1; no clear D. CDR3 length: 12 amino acids. Trimming left V 5 bases short and J 8 bases short, with 12 bases between. Germline V lookup: CDR1 SGHAT, CDR2 FQNNGV. The CDR3 sequence is CASSRVVGEAFF. For the CDR3, the DNA is TGTGCCAGCAGCCGAGTAGTCGGGGAAGCTTTCTTT.

The chain uses TRBV6-2 or TRBV6-3 and TRBJ2-5; TRBD2 matches 10 bases. With 2 bases clipped from V and 4 bases from J, the junction kept 7 bases outside the gene matches. Looked up from germline, CDR1 is MNHEY and CDR2 is SVGEGT. The CDR3 totals 16 residues. The CDR3 sequence: CASSYGVAGGRETQYF. The CDR3 DNA sequence: TGTGCCAGCAGTTACGGAGTAGCGGGAGGTCGAGAGACCCAGTACTTC.

This clone has a single count. The chain joins TRBV5-1 to TRBJ2-7; 8 bases are a match to TRBD2. Germline CDR1 is SGHRS and CDR2 is YFSETQ. V dropped 7 bases and J dropped 1; count of bases not matched to a gene: 13. The CDR3 has 16 residues. As DNA, the CDR3 is TGCGCCAGCCACACCGCGGGAGGTATGGGATCCTACGAGCAGTACTTC. Encoded protein: CASHTAGGMGSYEQYF. Complete variable domain (other parts from reference TRBV5-1 and TRBJ2-7): KAGVTQTPRYLIKTRGQQVTLSCSPISGHRSVSWYQQTPGQGLQFLFEYFSETQRNKGNFPGRFSGRQFSNSRSEMNVSTLELGDSALYLCASHTAGGMGSYEQYFGPGTRLTVT.